Listed here are 18 T cell receptor beta chains from one sample, sequenced in a study of cytomegalovirus exposure and HLA in healthy donors. Primers for the PCR totalled 60 Vbeta and 13 Jbeta. Libraries were prepared by immunoSEQ multiplex PCR; TCRdb keeps only in-frame clonotypes and omits some of them. The sample lists 200,000 to 250,000 clones; 75% to 90% were seen once. Sequencing was done on a sample of PBMCs. These receptors were taken from a woman younger than 30 in good health and CMV-seronegative.

This chain links TRBV10-1 with TRBJ2-7; 9 nucleotides match TRBD2. The CDR3 is 12 amino acids. Germline V CDR1 and CDR2: WNHNN, SYGVQD (reference sequence). With V trimmed by 10 bases and J by 6 bases, 7 bases remained unmatched. The CDR3 loop reads CANRTSDSEQYF. The CDR3 DNA is TGCGCCAACCGGACTAGCGATTCCGAGCAGTACTTC.

The rearrangement joins TRBV7-3 to TRBJ2-2, with 8 bases matching TRBD2. The CDR3 covers 14 residues. CDR1 is SGHTA and CDR2 is FQGTGA in the germline V gene. V shed 9 bases, J shed 5 bases, and the junction held 8 bases outside the gene matches. CDR3 DNA sequence: TGTGCCAGTGAAGCGGGAGTCAGGACCGGGGAGCTGTTTTTT. Translated: CASEAGVRTGELFF.

The chain recombines TRBV6-5 with TRBJ2-5, with D unresolved. Germline-derived CDR1 and CDR2 are MNHEY and SVGAGI. V was pared by 5 bases and J by 4 bases, with 5 bases between. This CDR3 contains 11 residues. The CDR3 spells CASSVGETQYF. CDR3 bases: TGTGCCAGCAGTGTCGGAGAGACCCAGTACTTC.

The chain combines TRBV7-9 with TRBJ1-1; D remains unclear. V was shortened by 4 bases and J by 1 base, with 4 bases between the two germline ends. The germline V gene encodes CDR1 SEHNR and CDR2 FQNEAQ (reference sequence). This CDR3 spans 12 amino acids. The CDR3 DNA follows: TGTGCCAGCAGCTACGGGAACACTGAAGCTTTCTTT. It codes for CASSYGNTEAFF.

This chain uses TRBV9 with TRBJ1-4; 9 nucleotides align to TRBD1. The CDR3 is 15 residues long. Germline CDR1 and CDR2: SGDLS and YYNGEE. The V gene end was trimmed by 0 bases and the J gene end by 8 bases; junction bases not matched to a gene: 5. CDR3 DNA sequence: TGTGCCAGCAGCGTAGTTGACAGGGGGGAAGAAAAACTGTTTTTT. Protein sequence: CASSVVDRGEEKLFF.

The chain links TRBV7-6 to TRBJ1-1; no clear D. V lost 8 bases and J lost 5, with 18 bases in between. Germline CDR1 SGHVS, CDR2 FNYEAQ. This CDR3 comprises 14 residues. The CDR3 DNA reads TGTGCCAGCGCAGCATCCGGGAGCCAAACTGAAGCTTTCTTT. Encoded protein: CASAASGSQTEAFF.

This clone occurred a few times. V gene TRBV27 combines with J gene TRBJ2-7; TRBD1 agrees at 9 bases. Germline V gene sequence: CDR1 MNHEY, CDR2 SMNVEV (reference sequence). V trimming: 6 bases; J trimming: 3 bases; junction bases outside the gene matches: 6. The CDR3 has 14 residues. The CDR3 protein is CASRETGGHYEQYF. For the CDR3, the DNA is TGTGCCAGCAGAGAAACAGGGGGCCACTACGAGCAGTACTTC.

The rearrangement joins TRBV4-2 to TRBJ2-1; the D is unclear. The V gene lost 0 bases and the J gene lost 7 bases, with 10 bases spanning the gap. CDR3 length: 14 residues. From germline, CDR1 is LGHNA and CDR2 YNFKEQ. This chain's CDR3 is CASSQDLRSNEQFF. CDR3 in DNA: TGTGCCAGCAGCCAAGATCTACGGAGTAATGAGCAGTTCTTC.

The CDR3 sequence: CASRGPGETQYF. In nucleotides, the CDR3 is TGTGCCAGCAGAGGGCCGGGGGAGACCCAGTACTTC. The gene calls are TRBV2 and TRBJ2-5; D may be TRBD2 (5 bases). Trimming pared 6 bases from V and 5 bases from J, leaving 10 bases between. The CDR3 is 12 residues long. Germline values: CDR1 SNHLY, CDR2 FYNNEI.

The CDR3 loop is CASSTDRGPNRDTQYF. The DNA for the CDR3 is TGCGCCAGCAGTACCGACAGGGGCCCTAATAGGGATACGCAGTATTTT. J is TRBJ2-3 and V is TRBV10-1; 8 positions agree with TRBD1. V shed 5 bases, J shed 6 bases, and the junction held 13 bases outside the gene matches. CDR3 length: 16 residues. In germline, CDR1 is WNHNN, CDR2 SYGVQD (reference sequence).

The rearrangement links TRBV11-1 to TRBJ2-3; 8 bases match TRBD2. The germline V gene has CDR1 SGHAT and CDR2 FQDESV (reference sequence). The length of the CDR3 is 18 residues. V lost 0 bases to trimming and J lost 8 bases; unmatched junction nucleotides: 16. The chain's CDR3 is CASSLALRAGRAHGTQYF. CDR3 coding DNA: TGTGCCAGCAGCTTAGCGCTCAGGGCCGGGAGGGCCCACGGTACGCAGTATTTT.

This clone was seen only a few times. This chain joins TRBV7-6 and TRBJ2-3; D perhaps matches TRBD1 (6 bases). Germline loops: CDR1 SGHVS, CDR2 FNYEAQ. The CDR3 length is 16 residues. The V end was cut by 5 bases, the J end by 4 bases, with 19 bases between. The CDR3: CASSQGTRLGADTQYF. The CDR3 DNA sequence: TGTGCCAGCAGCCAAGGGACACGCCTAGGGGCAGATACGCAGTATTTT.

J is TRBJ2-1 and V is TRBV6-5; 9 nucleotides agree with TRBD2. The V and J ends lost 0 bases and 7 bases, in that order; junction bases with no gene match: 7. This CDR3 contains 16 residues. Germline CDR1 and CDR2: MNHEY and SVGAGI. CDR3 sequence: CASSYSTSGQGNEQFF. CDR3 DNA sequence: TGTGCCAGCAGTTACTCGACTAGCGGACAAGGGAATGAGCAGTTCTTC.

The chain carries TRBV20-1 and TRBJ2-3; a possible D gene is TRBD2 (6 bases). There are 11 residues in the CDR3. Trimming removed 5 bases at V and 8 bases at J, with 11 bases between. In germline, CDR1 is DFQATT, CDR2 SNEGSKA (reference sequence). CDR3 sequence (DNA): TGCAGTGCTGAGACGGGGGTTACGCAGTATTTT. As protein: CSAETGVTQYF.

The chain recombines TRBV27 with TRBJ2-5; TRBD2 is a possible D gene (7 bases). Germline values: CDR1 MNHEY, CDR2 SMNVEV (reference sequence). V dropped 5 bases and J dropped 3 bases, with 16 bases sitting between them. This CDR3 is 15 amino acids long. CDR3 sequence reads: CASSPYRAGEETQYF. The DNA of the CDR3 is TGTGCCAGCAGTCCCTACAGGGCGGGGGAAGAGACCCAGTACTTC.

This chain links TRBV5-4 with TRBJ2-7; 7 nucleotides align to TRBD1. V shed 1 base, J shed 2 bases, and the junction held 6 bases outside the gene matches. This CDR3 has 15 residues. Germline V lookup: CDR1 SGHNT, CDR2 YYREEE (reference sequence). CDR3 bases: TGTGCCAGCAGCTTGTGGCGGACAGGCACCTACGAGCAGTACTTC. It translates to CASSLWRTGTYEQYF.

The chain links TRBV5-1 to TRBJ1-1; tentatively, D is TRBD1 (6 bases). V lost 5 bases, J lost 1 base, and 12 bases lay in between. Germline V CDR1 and CDR2: SGHRS, YFSETQ. This CDR3 contains 14 residues. This chain's CDR3 is CASRKGHSNTEAFF. The CDR3 DNA sequence: TGCGCCAGCAGAAAGGGACACTCGAACACTGAAGCTTTCTTT.

The genes are TRBV4-1 and TRBJ2-7, with D tentatively TRBD1 (5 bases). Between the trimmed V and J ends, which lost 0 bases and 6 bases, there was a span of 15 bases. CDR3 length: 15 amino acids. Per the germline V gene, CDR1 is MGHRA and CDR2 is YSYEKL. CDR3: CASSQDFQGRREQYF. Here the CDR3 DNA reads TGCGCCAGCAGCCAAGACTTCCAGGGAAGGCGCGAGCAGTACTTC.